This T cell receptor beta chain was retrieved from a study of blood T cell repertoires in COVID-19. At the level of the study: Both acute and convalescent COVID-19 samples were obtained from the United States, Italy and Spain. T cells, B-cell-depleted T cells, or PBMCs supplied cDNA or gDNA.

Methods used by the authors: Estimation of nucleated cell counts was performed using reference gene primer amplification. Some clones are missing from TCRdb's copy, which holds only in-frame ones; the method was immunoSEQ multiplex PCR. The V and J calls and clone size come from that table; D and trimming were worked out from the DNA. The sample lists hundreds of thousands of clones, 70% to 90% occurring once. The CDR3 length is 14 residues. The V gene's germline CDR1 is MNHEY and CDR2 SVGAGI. V trimming: 7 bases; J trimming: 7 bases; junction bases outside the gene matches: 8. The origin of this receptor is a woman aged 25 to 45 with active or convalescent COVID-19. The sequenced sample was peripheral blood. The chain couples TRBV6-5 to TRBJ2-1; TRBD2 matches at 9 bases. The CDR3 sequence is CASIQRGVGNEQFF. The DNA for the CDR3 is TGTGCCAGCATTCAGCGGGGGGTGGGGAATGAGCAGTTCTTC.